This TCR beta chain was captured in a study of blood T cell repertoires in COVID-19. Study overall: Acute-phase and convalescent COVID-19 samples originated in the United States, Italy and Spain. T cells, B-cell-depleted T cells, or PBMCs supplied cDNA or gDNA.

Trimming stripped 3 bases from V and 4 bases from J, with 12 bases between. Germline V lookup: CDR1 MGHDK, CDR2 SYGVNS. This CDR3 contains 14 residues. Sequencing was performed with immunoSEQ multiplex PCR; in TCRdb, only in-frame clones are kept and a portion is missing. The sample records 150,000 or so clones, around 89% being singletons. The sequence was collected from a woman aged 30 to 39 with acute COVID-19. The material sequenced was PBMCs or T cells enriched from blood (not recorded which). This chain joins TRBV25-1 and TRBJ2-5; D is undetermined. The chain's CDR3 is CASSDGQEGETQYF. The DNA of the CDR3 is TGTGCCAGCAGTGATGGCCAGGAAGGAGAGACCCAGTACTTC.